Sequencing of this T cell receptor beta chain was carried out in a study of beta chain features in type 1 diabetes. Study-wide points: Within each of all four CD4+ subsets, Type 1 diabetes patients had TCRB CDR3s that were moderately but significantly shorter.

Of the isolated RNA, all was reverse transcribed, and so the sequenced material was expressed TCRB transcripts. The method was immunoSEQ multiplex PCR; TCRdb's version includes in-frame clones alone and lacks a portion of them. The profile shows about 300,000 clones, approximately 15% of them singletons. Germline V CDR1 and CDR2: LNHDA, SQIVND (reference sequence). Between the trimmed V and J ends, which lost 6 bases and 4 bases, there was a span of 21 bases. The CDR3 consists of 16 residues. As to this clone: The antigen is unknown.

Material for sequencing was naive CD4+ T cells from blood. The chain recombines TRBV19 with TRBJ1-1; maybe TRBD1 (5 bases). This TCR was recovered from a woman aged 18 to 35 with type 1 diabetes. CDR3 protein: CASSTQVKLLSTEAFF. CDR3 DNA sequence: TGTGCCAGTAGCACACAGGTAAAACTTTTGAGCACTGAAGCTTTCTTT.